The source of this TCR beta chain is a study of tumor-infiltrating lymphocytes in oesophageal squamous cell carcinoma. Germline assignment: CDR1 SGHTA and CDR2 FQGTGA. There are 14 residues in the CDR3. TCRdb used MiXCR to reprocess the PCR reads, holding one entry per CDR3 protein. The table shows roughly 16,000 distinct CDR3 sequences, with about 50% occurring only once. Material for sequencing was normal esophageal tissue next to the tumor. The source of this sequence is a female donor with esophageal squamous cell carcinoma. The chain is built from TRBV7-3 and TRBJ2-1, with TRBD2 matching 10 bases. The J call may be incorrect, as the DNA end agrees better with TRBJ2-5. DNA of the CDR3: TGTGCCAGCGGCGAAGGGGGACTAGCGAAGACCCAGTACTTC. Amino acids: CASGEGGLAKTQYF.